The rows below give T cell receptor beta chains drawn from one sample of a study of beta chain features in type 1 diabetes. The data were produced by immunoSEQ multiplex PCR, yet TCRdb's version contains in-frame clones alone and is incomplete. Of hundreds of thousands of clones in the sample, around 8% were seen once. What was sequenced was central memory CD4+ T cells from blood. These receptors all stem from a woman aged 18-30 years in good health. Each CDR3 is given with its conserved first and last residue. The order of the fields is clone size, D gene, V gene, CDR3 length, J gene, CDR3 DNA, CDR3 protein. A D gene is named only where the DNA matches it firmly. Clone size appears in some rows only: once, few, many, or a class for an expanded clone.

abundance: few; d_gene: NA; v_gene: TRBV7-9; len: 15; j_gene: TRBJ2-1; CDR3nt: TGTGCCAGCAGCATAGGGTCAGGGGCCGCAGATGAGCAGTTCTTC; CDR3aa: CASSIGSGAADEQFF
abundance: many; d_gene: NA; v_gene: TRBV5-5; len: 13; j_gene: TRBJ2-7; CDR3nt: TGTGCCAGCAGCTTGCGACAGTCCTACGAGCAGTACTTC; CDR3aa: CASSLRQSYEQYF
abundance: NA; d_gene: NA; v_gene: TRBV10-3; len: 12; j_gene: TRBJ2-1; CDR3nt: TGTGCCATCAGTGGACTAGAAAGTGAGCAGTTCTTC; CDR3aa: CAISGLESEQFF
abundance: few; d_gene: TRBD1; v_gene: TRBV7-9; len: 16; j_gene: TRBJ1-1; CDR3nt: TGTGCCAGCAGGGGACGACAGGGGGAAGCGAACACTGAAGCTTTCTTT; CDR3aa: CASRGRQGEANTEAFF
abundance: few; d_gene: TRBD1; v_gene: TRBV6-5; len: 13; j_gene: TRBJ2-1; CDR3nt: TGTGCCAGCAGCAAGACAGGGTACAATGAGCAGTTCTTC; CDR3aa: CASSKTGYNEQFF
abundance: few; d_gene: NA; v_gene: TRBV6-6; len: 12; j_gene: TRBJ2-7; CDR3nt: TGTGCCAGCTCGGGGTACGGACTCGAGCAGTACTTC; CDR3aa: CASSGYGLEQYF
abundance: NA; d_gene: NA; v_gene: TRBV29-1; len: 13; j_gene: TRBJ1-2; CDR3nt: TGCAGCGTTGTTCTGGCAACTAACTATGGCTACACCTTC; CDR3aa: CSVVLATNYGYTF
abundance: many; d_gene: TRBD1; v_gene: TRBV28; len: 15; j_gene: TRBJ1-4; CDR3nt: TGTGCCAGCAGGACAGACAGGGGAGGCACTGAAAAACTGTTTTTT; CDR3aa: CASRTDRGGTEKLFF
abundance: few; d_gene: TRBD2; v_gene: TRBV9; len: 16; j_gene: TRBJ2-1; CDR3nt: TGTGCCAGCAGCGCCACTTTTGCGGGAGGGCTTGGTGAGCAGTTCTTC; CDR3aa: CASSATFAGGLGEQFF
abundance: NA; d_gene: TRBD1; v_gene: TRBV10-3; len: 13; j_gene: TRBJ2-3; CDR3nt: TGTGCCACACAGGGGTGGGGCACAGATACGCAGTATTTT; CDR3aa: CATQGWGTDTQYF
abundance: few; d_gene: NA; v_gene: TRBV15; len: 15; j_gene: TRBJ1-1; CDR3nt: TGTGCCACCAGCAGAGTTGGGCGTCAGAACACTGAAGCTTTCTTT; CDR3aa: CATSRVGRQNTEAFF
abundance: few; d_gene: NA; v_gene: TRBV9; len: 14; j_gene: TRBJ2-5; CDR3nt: TGTGCCAGCAGCGTAGCTCTGGGGAGGGAGACCCAGTACTTC; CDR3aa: CASSVALGRETQYF
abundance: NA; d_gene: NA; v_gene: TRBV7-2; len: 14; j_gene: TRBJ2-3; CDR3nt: TGTGCCAGCAGCTTAGATGGCGGCTACGCTACGCAGTATTTT; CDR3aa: CASSLDGGYATQYF
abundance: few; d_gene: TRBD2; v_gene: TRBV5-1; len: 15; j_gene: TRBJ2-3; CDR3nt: TGCGCCAGCAGCTTGTCGAGCGGGGGCACAGATACGCAGTATTTT; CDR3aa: CASSLSSGGTDTQYF
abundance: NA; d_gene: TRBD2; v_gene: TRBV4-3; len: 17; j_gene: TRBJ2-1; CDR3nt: TGCGCCAGCAGCCAATCGGGACTAGCGGGATCCTACAATGAGCAGTTCTTC; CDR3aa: CASSQSGLAGSYNEQFF
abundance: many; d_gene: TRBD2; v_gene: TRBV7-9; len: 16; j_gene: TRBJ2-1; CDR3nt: TGTGCCAGCAGCGGTCCAGCGGGAGGGCCCGTCAATGAGCAGTTCTTC; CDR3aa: CASSGPAGGPVNEQFF
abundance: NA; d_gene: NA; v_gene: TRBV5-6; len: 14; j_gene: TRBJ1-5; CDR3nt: TGTGCCAGCAGCTTCGGCGGGGGTGATCAGCCCCAGCATTTT; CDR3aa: CASSFGGGDQPQHF
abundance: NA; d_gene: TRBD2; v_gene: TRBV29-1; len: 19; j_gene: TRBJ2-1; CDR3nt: TGCAGCGTTGGGCGGGAGCGGAATCCTCGAACTCTGGCGGGCAATGAGCAGTTCTTC; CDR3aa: CSVGRERNPRTLAGNEQFF
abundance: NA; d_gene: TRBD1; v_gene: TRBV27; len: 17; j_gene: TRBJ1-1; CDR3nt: TGTGCCAGCAGACCCCTGGCTCAGGGGGTAATTCAGACTGAAGCTTTCTTT; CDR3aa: CASRPLAQGVIQTEAFF
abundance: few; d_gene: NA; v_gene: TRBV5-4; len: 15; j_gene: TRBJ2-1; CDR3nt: TGTGCCAGCAGCCGCGGGCGGAGCTCCTACAATGAGCAGTTCTTC; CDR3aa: CASSRGRSSYNEQFF
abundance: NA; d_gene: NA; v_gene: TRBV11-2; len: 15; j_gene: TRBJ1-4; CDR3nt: TGTGCCAGCAGCTTTGGCGGGGGATCTAATGAAAAACTGTTTTTT; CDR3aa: CASSFGGGSNEKLFF
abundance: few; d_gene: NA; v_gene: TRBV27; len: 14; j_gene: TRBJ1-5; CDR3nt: TGTGCCAGCAGTCGACAGTGGGGCAATCAGCCCCAGCATTTT; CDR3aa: CASSRQWGNQPQHF
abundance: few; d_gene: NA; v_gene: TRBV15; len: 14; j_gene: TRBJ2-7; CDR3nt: TGTGCCACCAGCAGAGGCAAGGGTTTCTACGAGCAGTACTTC; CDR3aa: CATSRGKGFYEQYF
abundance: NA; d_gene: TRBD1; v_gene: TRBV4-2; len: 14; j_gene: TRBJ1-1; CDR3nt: TGTGCCAGCAGCCTCACAGGGGGGGACACTGAAGCTTTCTTT; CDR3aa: CASSLTGGDTEAFF
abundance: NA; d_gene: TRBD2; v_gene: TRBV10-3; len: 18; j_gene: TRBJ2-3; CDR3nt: TGTGCCACCTCCGCGGGGACTAGCGGGAGGGTTAGCACAGATACGCAGTATTTT; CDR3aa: CATSAGTSGRVSTDTQYF
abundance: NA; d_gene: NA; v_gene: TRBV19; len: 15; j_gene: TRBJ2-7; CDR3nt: TGTGCCAGTAGTATAGGATACGGGACAACCTACGAGCAGTACTTC; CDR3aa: CASSIGYGTTYEQYF